The rows below give T cell receptor beta chains drawn from one sample of a study of tumor-infiltrating lymphocytes in glioblastoma multiforme. TCRdb recomputed calls from the multiplex PCR reads with MiXCR, one row per CDR3 protein. The sample includes about 15,000 distinct CDR3 sequences, over 60% seen only once; the top ten take about 40%. The sequenced material came from brain tumor tissue. These receptors were obtained from a male donor with glioblastoma. Each CDR3 is given with its conserved first and last residue. A D gene is named only where the DNA matches it firmly. Where a row states a size, it is once, few, many or the class of an expanded clone; other rows omit it.

14 TRBJ2-7 TRBV6-5 TRBD1 few CASSSDRGPYEQYF TGTGCCAGCAGCTCCGACAGGGGCCCCTATGAGCAGTACTTC
16 TRBJ2-2 TRBV6-2/TRBV6-3 TRBD1 . CASSYSKGANTGELFF TGTGCCAGCAGTTACTCGAAGGGGGCCAACACCGGGGAGCTGTTTTTT
17 TRBJ2-1 TRBV7-3 . many CASSLTPAGDYNNEQFF TGTGCCAGCAGCTTAACTCCAGCCGGTGACTACAACAATGAGCAGTTCTTC
13 TRBJ1-1 TRBV6-5 . medium-sized CASSWTANTEAFF TGTGCCAGCAGTTGGACGGCGAACACTGAAGCTTTCTTT
14 TRBJ1-2 TRBV6-6 . . CASTGEVTNYGYTF TGTGCCAGCACCGGTGAGGTCACTAACTATGGCTACACCTTC
13 TRBJ1-5 TRBV6-1 . few CASSSRGDQPQHF TGTGCCAGCAGTTCGAGGGGAGATCAGCCCCAGCATTTT
16 TRBJ2-1 TRBV7-9 TRBD1 . CTSSSTGEGTYNEQFF TGTACCAGCAGCTCTACAGGGGAAGGGACCTACAATGAACAGTTCTTC
15 TRBJ1-6 TRBV12-3/TRBV12-4 . . CASSPGAGVNSPLHF TGTGCCAGCAGCCCCGGGGCAGGGGTTAATTCACCCCTCCACTTT
16 TRBJ1-3 TRBV11-2 . . CASSLDNPVSGNTIYF TGTGCCAGCAGCTTAGATAACCCAGTCTCTGGAAACACCATATATTTT
15 TRBJ2-1 TRBV6-2/TRBV6-3 TRBD2 . CASSSPSGSYNEQFF TGTGCCAGCAGTTCCCCTAGCGGTTCCTACAATGAGCAGTTCTTC
15 TRBJ2-2 TRBV11-2 TRBD2 . CASSSIAGAGGELFF TGTGCCAGCAGCTCGATAGCGGGAGCGGGCGGGGAGCTGTTTTTT
14 TRBJ2-7 TRBV20-1 . . CNAAPSGSPYEQYF TGCAATGCCGCCCCATCCGGATCTCCCTACGAGCAGTACTTC
14 TRBJ2-3 TRBV11-2 . once CASSTLAGKDTQYF TGTGCCAGCAGTACTCTAGCAGGTAAGGATACGCAGTATTTT
14 TRBJ2-7 TRBV5-6 TRBD2 . CASPTSGSLYEQYF TGTGCCAGCCCGACTAGCGGGAGTTTATACGAGCAGTACTTC
14 TRBJ2-3 TRBV20-1 TRBD2 many CSVKGLADTDTQYF TGCAGTGTGAAAGGACTAGCGGACACAGATACGCAGTATTTT
14 TRBJ1-5 TRBV20-1 . once CSVAGAVNNQPQHF TGCAGTGTTGCTGGGGCCGTAAACAATCAGCCCCAGCATTTT
16 TRBJ2-7 TRBV11-2 . once CASSLSFGSLWKEQYF TGTGCCAGCAGCTTATCATTCGGCAGTCTCTGGAAGGAGCAGTACTTC
14 TRBJ2-3 TRBV29-1 TRBD2 few CSVELAGGQNTQYF TGCAGCGTTGAACTCGCGGGAGGGCAAAATACGCAGTATTTC
13 TRBJ2-7 TRBV11-2 . . CASSIPLSYEQYF TGTGCCAGCAGTATCCCCTTATCCTACGAGCAGTACTTC
15 TRBJ2-7 TRBV11-3 TRBD2 . CAGSSTGTSGREQYF TGTGCCGGCAGCTCAACCGGGACTAGCGGGCGCGAGCAGTACTTC
15 TRBJ1-2 TRBV2 . . CASSISQGPGYGYAF TGCGCCAGCAGTATATCTCAGGGGCCGGGCTATGGCTACGCCTTC
13 TRBJ2-1 TRBV5-1 . many CASSLAGVHEQFF TGCGCCAGCAGCTTGGCGGGGGTCCATGAGCAGTTCTTC
15 TRBJ2-7 TRBV11-3 . many CASSNPAAGSYEQYF TGTGCCAGCAGCAACCCCGCGGCAGGATCCTACGAGCAGTACTTC
15 TRBJ2-2 TRBV5-1 TRBD1 . CANSGGQWNTGELFF TGCGCCAACAGTGGGGGACAGTGGAACACCGGGGAGCTGTTTTTT
13 TRBJ1-2 TRBV29-1 TRBD1 . CSVAGQENYGYTF TGCAGCGTTGCGGGACAGGAGAACTATGGCTACACCTTC
15 TRBJ2-2 TRBV4-1 TRBD1 few CASSSRDRATGELFF TGCGCCAGCAGCTCGAGGGACAGAGCCACCGGGGAGCTGTTTTTT
15 TRBJ2-3 TRBV20-1 TRBD2 . CSARVGGRAGDTQYF TGCAGTGCTAGGGTTGGCGGGAGGGCCGGTGATACGCAGTATTTT
15 TRBJ2-1 TRBV6-2/TRBV6-3 TRBD2 . CANLTSGEYYNEQFF TGTGCCAACCTGACTAGCGGTGAGTACTACAATGAGCAGTTCTTC
16 TRBJ2-3 TRBV11-1 TRBD1 many CASSFFGQVDTDTQYF TGTGCCAGCAGCTTTTTCGGACAGGTAGACACAGATACGCAGTATTTT
14 TRBJ1-1 TRBV11-2 TRBD1 many CASSLTGVGTEAFF TGTGCCAGCAGCTTGACAGGGGTAGGAACTGAAGCTTTCTTT
12 TRBJ1-2 TRBV12-3/TRBV12-4 TRBD1 many CASSPGQAGYTF TGTGCCAGCAGTCCGGGACAGGCTGGCTACACCTTC
13 TRBJ2-1 TRBV11-3 . . CASSSRGKGELFF TGTGCTAGCAGCTCGAGGGGGAAGGGTGAGCTGTTCTTC
15 TRBJ2-5 TRBV20-1 TRBD1 . CSVPIQGAFQETQYF TGCAGTGTTCCGATCCAGGGGGCCTTTCAAGAGACCCAGTACTTC
15 TRBJ2-1 TRBV11-3 . . CAGSSTGGEYNEQFF TGTGCCGGCAGCTCGACTGGCGGAGAGTACAATGAGCAGTTCTTC
20 TRBJ2-3 TRBV20-1 TRBD2 large CSASRPGLAGGPSSTDTQYF TGCAGTGCTAGTCGCCCCGGACTAGCGGGAGGGCCGAGTAGCACAGATACGCAGTATTTT
16 TRBJ2-2 TRBV11-2 . . CASTPRQGYGTGELFF TGTGCCAGCACCCCCCGGCAAGGCTATGGCACCGGGGAGCTGTTTTTT
14 TRBJ2-7 TRBV29-1 . large CSVVGDKGFYEQYF TGCAGCGTTGTGGGGGACAAGGGCTTCTACGAGCAGTACTTC
15 TRBJ2-1 TRBV7-8 . . CSSSQKFGGYNEQFF TGTTCCAGCAGCCAGAAATTCGGGGGCTACAATGAGCAGTTCTTC
15 TRBJ2-5 TRBV25-1 TRBD2 . CASSEATSGQEIQYF TGTGCCAGCAGTGAAGCGACTAGCGGTCAAGAGATCCAGTACTTC
13 TRBJ2-1 TRBV6-2/TRBV6-3 . . CASSYELHNEQFF TGTGCCAGCAGTTACGAGCTTCACAATGAGCAGTTCTTC
11 TRBJ2-7 TRBV6-1 . . CASGNSYEQYF TGTGCCAGCGGTAACTCCTACGAGCAGTACTTC
13 TRBJ1-5 TRBV5-1 . few CASSPRGNQPQQF TGTGCCAGCAGCCCGAGGGGAAATCAGCCCCAGCAGTTT
13 TRBJ1-1 TRBV6-5 . . CASSPRSNTEAFF TGTGCCAGCAGCCCAAGGTCGAACACTGAAGCTTTCTTT
12 TRBJ2-1 TRBV11-1 . . CASSLRGHEQFF TGTGCCAGCAGCTTAAGGGGTCATGAGCAGTTCTTC
17 TRBJ2-3 TRBV20-1 . many CRVAWLSQGLSTDTQYF TGCAGGGTCGCGTGGTTATCACAGGGACTTAGCACAGATACGCAGTATTTT
14 TRBJ2-7 TRBV11-3 TRBD1 . CASSLVGTDYEQYF TGTGCCAGCAGCTTAGTGGGGACAGACTACGAGCAGTACTTC
17 TRBJ1-1 TRBV11-2 . . CASSSQGNRGVNTEAFF TGTGCCAGCAGCTCACAAGGGAACAGAGGAGTGAACACTGAAGCTTTCTTT
13 TRBJ2-2 TRBV20-1 . . CSAPGPNTGELFF TGCAGTGCTCCCGGGCCAAATACCGGGGAGCTGTTTTTC
15 TRBJ2-7 TRBV11-2 . . CACSLSSLALYEQYF TGTGCCTGCAGCCTCTCTAGTCTAGCACTATACGAGCAGTACTTC
16 TRBJ2-1 TRBV20-1 TRBD2 . CSASRPGLAGLNEQFF TGCAGTGCTAGTCGGCCAGGACTAGCGGGACTGAATGAGCAGTTCTTC
16 TRBJ2-6 TRBV5-1 . many CASSPGGGPGANVLTF TGCGCCAGCAGCCCAGGGGGGGGGCCTGGGGCCAACGTCCTGACTTTC
14 TRBJ2-3 TRBV11-2 . . CASSLEESVDTQYF TGTGCCAGCAGCTTAGAGGAATCCGTAGACACGCAGTACTTT
14 TRBJ2-3 TRBV11-3 . once CASSFESHINAQYF TGTGCCAGCAGCTTTGAGAGTCACATAAATGCGCAGTATTTT
14 TRBJ2-5 TRBV14 . medium-sized CASSQERTWGTQYF TGTGCCAGCAGCCAAGAACGGACTTGGGGGACCCAGTACTTC
15 TRBJ2-2 TRBV11-1 . . CASSMIATDTGELFF TGTGCCAGCAGCATGATAGCGACGGACACTGGGGAGCTGTTTTTT
12 TRBJ2-1 TRBV11-1 . . CASSGIYNEQFF TGTGCCAGCAGCGGGATTTACAATGAGCAGTTCTTC
14 TRBJ2-7 TRBV6-1 . . CASSFGTHSYEQYF TGTGCCAGCAGTTTCGGGACACACTCCTACGAGCAGTACTTC